The source of this TCR beta chain is a study of shared clonotypes between healthy human individuals. Turning to this clone: In the same sample, other DNA sequences code for this CDR3.

Using immunoSEQ multiplex PCR, the repertoire was profiled, and TCRdb retains in-frame clones only, with some absent. The repertoire consists of some 1,100,000 clones, with about 84% occurring once and the leading ten covering 0.4% to 0.55%. Trimming took 4 bases from V and 4 from J, leaving 9 bases between them. The CDR3 totals 13 residues. The V gene's germline CDR1 is SGDLS and CDR2 YYNGEE. What was sequenced was memory CD4+ T cells from PBMCs. Noted subset: CD45RA-negative fraction. The receptor comes from a man younger than 30 in good health. Some clones in this sample may be carry-over from other donors' samples. The rearrangement joins TRBV9 to TRBJ1-5; D is ambiguous. The CDR3 sequence is CASSSNSNQPQHF. CDR3 DNA sequence: TGTGCCAGCAGCTCTAACAGTAATCAGCCCCAGCATTTT.